The 18 T cell receptor beta chains listed next were all sequenced from one sample in a study of technical replicates of blood from several donors (dated by TCRdb to 2015 to 2018). Library construction relied on the immunoSEQ multiplex PCR assay. TCRdb holds this immuneACCESS table with in-frame rearrangements only. Some clones are missing; in checked studies, unresolved V genes explain under half, and the rest has no known cause. The table for this sample lists more than 95,000 clones; 95% of them were counted only once. Roughly 0.2% of the sample lies in the top ten. The sequenced sample consisted of T cells isolated from PBMCs. Every receptor here comes from a human donor in good health.

The chain couples TRBV30 to TRBJ2-5; D is possibly TRBD2 (6 bases). There are 13 residues in the CDR3. Germline lookup yields CDR1 GTSNPN and CDR2 SVGIG (reference sequence). V lost 2 bases and J lost 0, with 7 bases in between. In nucleotides, the CDR3 is TGTGCCTGGAGTAGCGGGTACCAAGAGACCCAGTACTTC. Protein sequence: CAWSSGYQETQYF.

V gene TRBV28 combines with J gene TRBJ1-4; 7 positions match TRBD1. CDR1 and CDR2 from the germline V gene are MDHEN and SYDVKM. Trimming at V came to 4 bases and at J to 6 bases, leaving 5 bases not matched to a gene. The CDR3 spans 14 residues. CDR3 residues: CASSSGDSHEKLFF. The CDR3 DNA reads TGTGCCAGCAGTTCCGGGGACAGCCATGAAAAACTGTTTTTT.

This clone was counted once. This chain connects TRBV6-1 to TRBJ2-7; 8 bases are shared with TRBD2. The CDR3 has 11 residues. Germline V gene lookup returns CDR1 MNHNS and CDR2 SASEGT. After removal of 7 bases from V and 7 bases from J, the junction contained 3 bases not matched to a gene. Written as DNA, the CDR3 is TGTGCCAGCATGCTAGCGGGTGAGCAGTACTTC. Its translation is CASMLAGEQYF.

The V gene is TRBV29-1, the J gene TRBJ2-2; D is unclear. The CDR3 loop spans 13 amino acids. The germline gives CDR1 SQVTM, CDR2 ANQGSEA. Trimming cost V 7 bases and J 5 bases, with 14 bases left between them. DNA of the CDR3: TGCAGCGGTGGAAGCGTGAAAACCGGGGAGCTGTTTTTT. Protein: CSGGSVKTGELFF.

This clone was counted a few times. Other DNA sequences in this specimen translate into the identical CDR3. The chain's CDR3 is CASSLQGNTEAFF. Here the CDR3 DNA reads TGCGCCAGCAGCCTACAGGGGAACACTGAAGCTTTCTTT. The genes are TRBV5-1 and TRBJ1-1; D possibly corresponds to TRBD1 (6 bases). The CDR3 has 13 amino acids. In germline, CDR1 is SGHRS, CDR2 YFSETQ. Trimming shortened V by 4 bases and J by 1 base, and 8 bases separated the two germline ends.

The chain combines TRBV28 with TRBJ2-7; TRBD2 agrees at 7 bases. The CDR3 totals 16 residues. V lost 1 base, J lost 7 bases, and 13 bases stayed unmatched. In germline, CDR1 is MDHEN, CDR2 SYDVKM. CDR3 residues: CASSLFQEGGRREQYF. The CDR3 DNA reads TGTGCCAGCAGTTTATTTCAGGAGGGAGGGCGGCGGGAGCAGTACTTC.

Only one count was recorded for this clone. J is TRBJ2-2 and V is TRBV6-1; 12 nucleotides agree with TRBD2. Germline assignment: CDR1 MNHNS and CDR2 SASEGT. V trimming: 8 bases; J trimming: 3 bases; junction bases outside the gene matches: 4. The length of the CDR3 is 15 residues. The CDR3, as DNA: TGTGCCAGCTCCCGACTAGCGGGAGACACCGGGGAGCTGTTTTTT. This translates into CASSRLAGDTGELFF.

This clone was recorded only once. The CDR3 is CASSLDQRETQYF. CDR3 nucleotide sequence: TGTGCCAGCAGCTTAGACCAGCGGGAGACCCAGTACTTC. V and J are TRBV7-9 and TRBJ2-5, with D possibly TRBD2 on 5 matching bases. The CDR3 loop spans 13 amino acids. With 1 base removed from V and 5 bases from J, the gap between germline ends came to 8 bases. CDR1 is SEHNR and CDR2 is FQNEAQ in the germline V gene (reference sequence).

The count of this clone is one. The chain has TRBV9 and TRBJ2-3; TRBD2 matches at 11 bases. J gave up 5 bases and V 4 bases, and 9 bases lay outside the gene matches. CDR1 is SGDLS and CDR2 is YYNGEE in the germline V gene. CDR3 length: 16 residues. This CDR3 reads CASSPLGLAGGDTQYF. CDR3 nucleotide sequence: TGTGCCAGCAGCCCCCTTGGGCTAGCGGGAGGAGATACGCAGTATTTT.

This clone was found once. V gene TRBV18 combines with J gene TRBJ2-5; D possibly corresponds to TRBD1 (6 bases). The CDR3 has 15 residues. V was cut by 3 bases and J by 3 bases, with 14 bases left in between. The germline V gene encodes CDR1 KGHSH and CDR2 LQKENI. The CDR3 reads CASSPNRVAKETQYF. The CDR3 nucleotides are TGTGCCAGCTCACCGAACAGGGTGGCCAAAGAGACCCAGTACTTC.

CDR3 in amino acids: CASSREWTEAFF. The CDR3 nucleotides are TGTGCCAGCAGCCGCGAATGGACTGAAGCTTTCTTT. The chain couples TRBV5-6 to TRBJ1-1; D remains ambiguous. Germline-derived CDR1 and CDR2 are SGHDT and YYEEEE. This CDR3 has 12 residues. The V end lost 4 bases, the J end lost 5 bases, and 9 bases lay between the germline ends.

V is TRBV5-1 and J is TRBJ1-2; 7 bases are shared with TRBD1. The CDR3 runs to 19 residues. With V trimmed by 5 bases and J by 0 bases, 19 bases remained unmatched. CDR1 SGHRS and CDR2 YFSETQ come from the germline V gene. CDR3 residues: CASSPPLRQGVFPNYGYTF. The CDR3 DNA sequence: TGCGCCAGCAGTCCCCCCCTCCGACAGGGCGTGTTCCCTAACTATGGCTACACCTTC.

The chain uses TRBV7-3 and TRBJ2-1, with 8 bases aligning to TRBD1. Germline CDR1 reads SGHTA; CDR2 reads FQGTGA. CDR3 size: 18 residues. Unmatched junction bases numbered 13, after V lost 1 base and J lost 5 bases. CDR3 region: CASSLRPPRDRRNNEQFF. For the CDR3, the DNA is TGTGCCAGCAGCTTAAGGCCCCCCCGGGACAGGAGAAACAATGAGCAGTTCTTC. The full variable domain, in which reference TRBV7-3 and TRBJ2-1 provide the parts outside the CDR3, is GAGVSQTPSNKVTEKGKYVELRCDPISGHTALYWYRQSLGQGPEFLIYFQGTGAADDSGLPNDRFFAVRPEGSVSTLKIQRTERGDSAVYLCASSLRPPRDRRNNEQFFGPGTRLTVL.

The sample holds one count of this clone. V and J are TRBV7-8 and TRBJ2-1, with D perhaps matching TRBD1 (5 bases). The CDR3 extends over 14 amino acids. Germline V gene lookup returns CDR1 SGHVS and CDR2 FQNEAQ. Between the trimmed V and J ends, which lost 2 bases and 4 bases, there was a span of 9 bases. CDR3 in DNA: TGTGCCAGCAGCTTAATCGACAGTTACAATGAGCAGTTCTTC. It encodes CASSLIDSYNEQFF.

The chain recombines TRBV7-9 with TRBJ2-1; D remains unclear. The V end was cut by 5 bases, the J end by 4 bases, with 15 bases between. There are 15 residues in the CDR3. Germline CDR1 SEHNR, CDR2 FQNEAQ (reference sequence). CDR3 protein: CASSRGTYMYNEQFF. The DNA for the CDR3 is TGTGCCAGCAGCCGCGGCACCTACATGTACAATGAGCAGTTCTTC.

This sequence joins TRBV28 and TRBJ1-2; 7 nucleotides align to TRBD1. Trimming took 5 bases from V and 3 from J; bases not matched to a gene: 9. CDR3 size: 15 residues. Germline loops: CDR1 MDHEN, CDR2 SYDVKM. CDR3 loop: CASSAGTDVYYGYTF. CDR3 nucleotides: TGTGCCAGCAGTGCCGGGACAGACGTTTACTATGGCTACACCTTC.

The rearrangement links TRBV6-5 to TRBJ2-1, with D hard to call. The germline gives CDR1 MNHEY, CDR2 SVGAGI. The CDR3 has 14 residues. Trimming removed 2 bases from V and 8 bases from J, with 13 bases in between. CDR3 sequence reads: CASSYSSNRYEQFF. DNA for the CDR3: TGTGCCAGCAGTTACAGCTCAAATCGGTATGAGCAGTTCTTC.

The gene calls are TRBV2 and TRBJ1-5, with 9 bases identical to TRBD1. CDR1 SNHLY and CDR2 FYNNEI come from the germline V gene. This CDR3 has 15 amino acids. V gave up 4 bases and J gave up 5 bases; unmatched junction bases: 6. CDR3 coding DNA: TGTGCCAGCAGTGTAAGACAGGGGGGCTATCAGCCCCAGCATTTT. Its protein product is CASSVRQGGYQPQHF.